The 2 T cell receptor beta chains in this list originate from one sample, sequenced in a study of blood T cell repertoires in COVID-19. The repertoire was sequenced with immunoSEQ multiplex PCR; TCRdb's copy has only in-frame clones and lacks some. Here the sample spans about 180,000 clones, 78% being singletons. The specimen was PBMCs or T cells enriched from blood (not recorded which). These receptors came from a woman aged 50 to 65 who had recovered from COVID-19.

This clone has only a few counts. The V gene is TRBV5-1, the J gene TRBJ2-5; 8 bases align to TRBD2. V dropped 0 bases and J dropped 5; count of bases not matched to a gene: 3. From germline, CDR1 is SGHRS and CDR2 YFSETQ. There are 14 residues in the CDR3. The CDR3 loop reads CASSLDGREETQYF. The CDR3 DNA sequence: TGCGCCAGCAGCTTGGACGGGAGGGAGGAGACCCAGTACTTC.

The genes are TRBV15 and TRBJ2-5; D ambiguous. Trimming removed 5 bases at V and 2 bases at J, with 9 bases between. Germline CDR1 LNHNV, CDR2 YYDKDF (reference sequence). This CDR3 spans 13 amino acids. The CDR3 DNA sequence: TGTGCCACCAGCGGCAGTATACAAGAGACCCAGTACTTC. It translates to CATSGSIQETQYF. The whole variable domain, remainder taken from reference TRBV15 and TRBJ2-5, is DAMVIQNPRYQVTQFGKPVTLSCSQTLNHNVMYWYQQKSSQAPKLLFHYYDKDFNNEADTPDNFQSRRPNTSFCFLDIRSPGLGDTAMYLCATSGSIQETQYFGPGTRLLVL.